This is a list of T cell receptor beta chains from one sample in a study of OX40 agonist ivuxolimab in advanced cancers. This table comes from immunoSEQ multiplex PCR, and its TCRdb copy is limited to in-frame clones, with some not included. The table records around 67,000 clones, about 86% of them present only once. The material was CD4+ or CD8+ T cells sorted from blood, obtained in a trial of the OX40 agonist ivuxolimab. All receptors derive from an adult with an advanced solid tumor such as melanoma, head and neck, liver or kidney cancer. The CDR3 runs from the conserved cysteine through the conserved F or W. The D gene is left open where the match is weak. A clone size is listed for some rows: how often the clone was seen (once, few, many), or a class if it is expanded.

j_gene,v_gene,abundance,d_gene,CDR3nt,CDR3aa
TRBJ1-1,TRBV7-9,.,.,TGTGCCAGCAGCCCCGCGGGGTTTGGGAACACTGAAGCTTTCTTT,CASSPAGFGNTEAFF
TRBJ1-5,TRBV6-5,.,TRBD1,TGTGCCAGCAGGCTAATGACAGGGGGGAATCAGCCCCAGCATTTT,CASRLMTGGNQPQHF
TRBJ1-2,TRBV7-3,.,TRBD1,TGTGCCAGCAGCTCCGGGACAGGGGGAGGAGGCTACACCTTC,CASSSGTGGGGYTF
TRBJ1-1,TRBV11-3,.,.,TGTGCCAGCAGCTTAGGGGGGGATATGAACACTGAAGCTTTCTTT,CASSLGGDMNTEAFF
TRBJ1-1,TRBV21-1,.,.,TGTGCCAGCAGCAAAGCGCTGGCAGATAGAGAAGCTTTCTTT,CASSKALADREAFF
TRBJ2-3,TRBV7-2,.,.,TGTGCCAGCAGCTTAGCCGGGGCGAGCCGTAGCACAGATACGCAGTATTTT,CASSLAGASRSTDTQYF
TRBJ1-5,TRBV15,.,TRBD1,TGTGCCACCAGCACCCAACAGGGGGTGGCACGTCAGCCCCAGCATTTT,CATSTQQGVARQPQHF
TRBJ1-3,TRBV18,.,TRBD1,TGTGCCAGCTCACCGACAGGGGGCTCTGGAAACACCATATATTTT,CASSPTGGSGNTIYF
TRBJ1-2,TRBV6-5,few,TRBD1,TGTGCCAGCGGGACAGCTAACTATGGCTACACCTTC,CASGTANYGYTF
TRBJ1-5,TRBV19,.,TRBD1,TGTGCCAGTAGCCCTGACAGGGGAGTGGGTTATAATCAGCCCCAGCATTTT,CASSPDRGVGYNQPQHF
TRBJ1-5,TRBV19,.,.,TGTGCCAGTAGTATAGTTCCAGGAAGCAATCAGCCCCAGCATTTT,CASSIVPGSNQPQHF
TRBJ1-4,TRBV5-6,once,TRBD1,TGTGCCAGCAGCCTGGACAGGGTATTTAACGTGTATGAAAAACTGTTTTTT,CASSLDRVFNVYEKLFF
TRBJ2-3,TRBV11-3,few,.,TGTGCCAGCAGCTTAGGGGGGGATACAGATACGCAGTATTTT,CASSLGGDTDTQYF
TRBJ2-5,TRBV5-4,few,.,TGTGCCAGCAGCTTGGGCGGGACCCAAGAGACCCAGTACTTC,CASSLGGTQETQYF
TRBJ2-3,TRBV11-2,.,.,TGTGCCAGCAGCCGCACGGGGGGCATAGATACGCAGTATTTT,CASSRTGGIDTQYF
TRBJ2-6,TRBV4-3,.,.,TGCGCCAGCAGCCAAGATCGACGGCTCTCTGGGGCCAACGTCCTGACTTTC,CASSQDRRLSGANVLTF
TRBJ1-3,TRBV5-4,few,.,TGTGCCAGCAGCTTGGAAGTCAGTTCTGGAAACACCATATATTTT,CASSLEVSSGNTIYF
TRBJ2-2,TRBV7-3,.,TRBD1,TGTGCCAGCAGTCAACAGGGGATGAACACCGGGGAGCTGTTTTTT,CASSQQGMNTGELFF
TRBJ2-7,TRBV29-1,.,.,TGCAGCGTTGAAAGGAACAGGGGGGGCTACGAGCAGTACTTC,CSVERNRGGYEQYF
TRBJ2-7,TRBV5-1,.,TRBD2,TGCGCCAGCAGCCCCGCGCGGGGGGCCTACGAGCAGTACTTC,CASSPARGAYEQYF
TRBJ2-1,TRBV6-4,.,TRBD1,TGTGCCAGCAGTAGGGCAGGGGGATACAATGAGCAGTTCTTC,CASSRAGGYNEQFF
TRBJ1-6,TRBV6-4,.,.,TGTGCCAGCAGCCGGGACAAGGATAATTCACCCCTCCACTTT,CASSRDKDNSPLHF
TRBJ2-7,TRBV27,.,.,TGTGCCAGCAGCCCGCATGGGGCAGCAAACTACGAGCAGTACTTC,CASSPHGAANYEQYF
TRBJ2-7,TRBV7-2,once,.,TGTGCCAGCAGCTTACTGGACCTCTCCTACGAGCAGTACTTC,CASSLLDLSYEQYF
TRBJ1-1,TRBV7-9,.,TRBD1,TGTGCCAGCAGCACCATAGGGACAGGTGAAGCTTTCTTT,CASSTIGTGEAFF